These T cell receptor beta chains were read from a single sample in a study of human T cells and chemical hapten exposure. TCRdb reanalysed the RACE reads using MiXCR and keeps one entry per CDR3 protein. The sample carries under 75,000 distinct CDR3 sequences, around 10% recorded once. The source was whole blood, collected in connection with sensitization to the hapten diphenylcyclopropenone (DPC). The receptors originated from a woman aged 45-59 years with alopecia areata. Some clones in this sample may be carry-over from other donors' samples. The CDR3 runs from the conserved cysteine through the conserved F or W.

V gene	CDR3 protein
TRBV6-4	CASSARGYGEQFF
TRBV4-2	CASSQETGASYNEQFF
TRBV29-1	CSVGDRGMNEQFF
TRBV11-1	CASSLSTGNQPQHF
TRBV7-8	CASSSQVLLNSPLHF
TRBV19	CASRELGTGADAQYF
TRBV9	CASSGAPGLAGYNEQFF
TRBV18	CASSPPAASAPLHF
TRBV19	CASKEQFPQGTEAFF
TRBV25-1	CASSAKYNEQFF
TRBV5-1	CASSSGLAGVNEQFF
TRBV7-9	CASSIWSEQFF
TRBV28	CASSLGSRDGYTF
TRBV7-6	CASSIGGTDTQYF
TRBV12-3/TRBV12-4	CASSLLGPGTGKPQHF